The subject of this entry is one TCR beta chain. Antigen specificity is unknown. The data are from a study of cytomegalovirus exposure and HLA in healthy donors. Points from the study as a whole: Information on immune exposure was restricted to one variable (CMV serostatus).

V lost 2 bases, J lost 5 bases, and 7 bases stayed unmatched. The germline gives CDR1 MNHNS, CDR2 SASEGT. The CDR3 is 16 residues long. PCR involved 60 Vbeta and 13 Jbeta primers. Sequenced by immunoSEQ multiplex PCR; TCRdb stores in-frame clones only, minus some. The table shows some 130,000 clones, with about 81% occurring only once. The receptor comes from a man aged 30-40 years in good health and CMV-seronegative. The gene calls are TRBV6-1 and TRBJ1-3, with 9 positions matching TRBD1. Sequences were obtained from PBMCs. CDR3 sequence (DNA): TGTGCCAGCAGTGAAAAGACAGGGGGTGGGAGAAACACCATATATTTT. It specifies CASSEKTGGGRNTIYF.